Listed here are 23 T cell receptor beta chains from one sample, sequenced in a study of cytomegalovirus exposure and HLA in healthy donors. 60 Vbeta and 13 Jbeta primers were used in PCR. Sequenced by immunoSEQ multiplex PCR; TCRdb stores in-frame clones only, minus some. The data show about 160,000 clones, 82% seen once. The sequencing sample was made of PBMCs. The source is a girl aged 5 to 17 in good health and CMV-seropositive.

The chain uses TRBV14 and TRBJ2-2; TRBD1 matches 9 bases. With 3 bases clipped from V and 5 bases from J, the junction kept 4 bases outside the gene matches. CDR3 length: 15 residues. Germline CDR1 SGHDN, CDR2 FVKESK. CDR3 sequence reads: CASSQYRGRTGELFF. For the CDR3, the DNA is TGTGCCAGCAGCCAGTACAGGGGGCGAACCGGGGAGCTGTTTTTT.

The rearrangement uses TRBV9 and TRBJ2-7; D gene uncertain. The germline CDR1 and CDR2 sequences are SGDLS and YYNGEE. With 3 bases removed from V and 6 bases from J, the gap between germline ends came to 10 bases. This CDR3 contains 12 residues. CDR3 nucleotide sequence: TGTGCCAGCAGCGGGTACCCCGGCGAGCAGTACTTC. Translation: CASSGYPGEQYF.

DNA for the CDR3: TGTGCCAGCAGCTTAAGAGGGGGCGGCGGGGAGCTGTTTTTT. Protein sequence: CASSLRGGGGELFF. The genes are TRBV5-4 and TRBJ2-2; 7 bases are a match to TRBD1. J lost 7 bases, V lost 2 bases, and 5 bases had no gene match. The CDR3 is made up of 14 amino acids. Germline assignment: CDR1 SGHNT and CDR2 YYREEE (reference sequence).

The chain's CDR3 is CASSLVTGGGYTF. CDR3 nucleotide sequence: TGCGCCAGCAGCTTGGTAACAGGGGGAGGCTACACCTTC. J is TRBJ1-2 and V is TRBV5-1; TRBD1 matches at 8 bases. Germline lookup yields CDR1 SGHRS and CDR2 YFSETQ. V lost 0 bases and J lost 8; bases outside the gene matches: 3. The CDR3 covers 13 residues.

Points on this clone: An end of the junction does not agree with germline; a read error may underlie this. V gene TRBV29-1 combines with J gene TRBJ2-1; TRBD2 aligns across 8 bases. This CDR3 region has 13 residues. Germline CDR1 is SQVTM and CDR2 is ANQGSEA. CDR3 residues: CKVAGRVSNEQFF. In DNA form, the CDR3 reads TGTAAGGTAGCGGGGAGGGTGAGCAATGAGCAGTTCTTC.

The chain joins TRBV30 to TRBJ1-4, with unresolved D. The CDR3 contains 15 residues. Germline CDR1 reads GTSNPN; CDR2 reads SVGIG (reference sequence). V was cut by 2 bases and J by 5 bases, with 15 bases left in between. The CDR3 coding sequence is TGTGCCTGGAGTCCTAGTCCGGGATACAATGAAAAACTGTTTTTT. Its translation is CAWSPSPGYNEKLFF.

On this clone: In the same sample, other DNA sequences code for this CDR3. The V gene is TRBV7-9, the J gene TRBJ2-7; D might be TRBD2 (6 bases). The CDR3 has 13 residues. With 4 bases removed from V and 2 bases from J, the gap between germline ends came to 9 bases. CDR1 is SEHNR and CDR2 is FQNEAQ in the germline V gene (reference sequence). In DNA form, the CDR3 reads TGTGCCAGCAGCTCGGAGGGAACCTACGAGCAGTACTTC. It specifies CASSSEGTYEQYF.

This chain uses TRBV20-1 with TRBJ2-5, with D uncertain. The CDR3 loop spans 11 amino acids. CDR1 DFQATT and CDR2 SNEGSKA come from the germline V gene (reference sequence). Trimming pared 0 bases from V and 7 bases from J, leaving 6 bases between. CDR3 region: CSARERLTQYF. The CDR3 nucleotides are TGCAGTGCTAGAGAGCGACTGACCCAGTACTTC.

The chain recombines TRBV27 with TRBJ2-1; 7 nucleotides line up with TRBD2. This CDR3 is 15 amino acids long. The germline gives CDR1 MNHEY, CDR2 SMNVEV (reference sequence). V shed 5 bases, J shed 8 bases, and the junction held 12 bases outside the gene matches. The CDR3 reads CASSPYRGSVYEQFF. CDR3 coding DNA: TGTGCCAGCAGTCCCTACCGCGGGAGCGTCTATGAGCAGTTCTTC.

The V call is TRBV29-1, the J call TRBJ1-1; D is unresolved. V was shortened by 4 bases and J by 4 bases, with 13 bases between the two germline ends. Germline CDR1 reads SQVTM; CDR2 reads ANQGSEA. The CDR3 has 13 residues. CDR3 protein: CSVGWQSGTEAFF. CDR3 DNA: TGCAGCGTTGGATGGCAGTCGGGCACTGAAGCTTTCTTT.

This chain connects TRBV27 to TRBJ2-5, with 8 bases lining up with TRBD1. V lost 6 bases, J lost 4 bases, and 16 bases stayed unmatched. Per germline, CDR1 MNHEY and CDR2 SMNVEV (reference sequence). The CDR3 spans 17 residues. The CDR3 here is CASSTYLRGRRGETQYF. The CDR3 nucleotides read TGTGCCAGCAGCACCTACCTCAGGGGGCGCCGAGGAGAGACCCAGTACTTC.

This clone turned up a few times. The chain combines TRBV19 with TRBJ1-5; D unclear. Between the trimmed V and J ends, which lost 2 bases and 1 base, there was a span of 12 bases. Germline values: CDR1 LNHDA, CDR2 SQIVND (reference sequence). The CDR3 length is 16 residues. This CDR3 is CASSIMEGSSNQPQHF. Written as DNA, the CDR3 is TGTGCCAGTAGTATAATGGAGGGTTCGAGCAATCAGCCCCAGCATTTT.

The V gene is TRBV6-5, the J gene TRBJ1-1; D may be TRBD1 (6 bases). This CDR3 is 15 amino acids long. In germline, CDR1 is MNHEY, CDR2 SVGAGI. Deletions cut 2 bases from V and 3 bases from J, with 13 bases between. The CDR3 loop is CASSYGSDSHTEAFF. DNA for the CDR3: TGTGCCAGCAGTTACGGTTCGGACAGCCACACTGAAGCTTTCTTT.

The chain joins TRBV7-8 to TRBJ1-5; a weak D match, TRBD1 (6 bases). Germline V gene data show CDR1 as SGHVS and CDR2 as FQNEAQ. The CDR3 has 15 amino acids. Trimming stripped 6 bases from V and 1 base from J, with 13 bases between. The CDR3 spells CASSLNRASNQPQHF. The CDR3 nucleotides read TGTGCCAGCAGTCTGAACAGGGCGAGCAATCAGCCCCAGCATTTT.

This clone was recorded a few times. This chain links TRBV2 with TRBJ2-2; a possible D gene is TRBD1 (6 bases). The CDR3 contains 14 residues. The ends were cut back, 9 bases at V and 5 bases at J, with 16 bases in the middle. Germline V gene data show CDR1 as SNHLY and CDR2 as FYNNEI. Here the CDR3 DNA reads TGTGCCAGTAGGCGACAGGATAGTACCGGGGAGCTGTTTTTT. Translating it yields CASRRQDSTGELFF.

The J gene is TRBJ1-1, the V gene TRBV30; D not certain. The CDR3 spans 11 residues. V was shortened by 0 bases and J by 8 bases, with 7 bases between the two germline ends. Germline V gives CDR1 GTSNPN, CDR2 SVGIG (reference sequence). CDR3 sequence: CAWSVASEAFF. The DNA of the CDR3 is TGTGCCTGGAGTGTAGCATCCGAAGCTTTCTTT.

This rearrangement joins TRBV27 to TRBJ2-1; maybe TRBD2 (7 bases). CDR1 MNHEY and CDR2 SMNVEV come from the germline V gene (reference sequence). V lost 6 bases to trimming and J lost 4 bases, with 13 bases between them. The CDR3 extends over 14 amino acids. DNA of the CDR3: TGTGCCAGCAGAAGAGGGGGGGTTTACAATGAGCAGTTCTTC. Translating it yields CASRRGGVYNEQFF.

The rearrangement links TRBV28 to TRBJ1-1; TRBD1 might be the D (5 bases). V lost 2 bases and J lost 6, with 13 bases in between. The CDR3 runs 14 residues. Germline CDR1 and CDR2: MDHEN and SYDVKM. CDR3 region: CASSLPQGGAEAFF. The CDR3 DNA is TGTGCCAGCAGTTTACCCCAGGGCGGGGCTGAAGCTTTCTTT.

This clone was seen once. The chain joins TRBV29-1 to TRBJ2-3; D uncertain. The CDR3 spans 12 residues. Deletions cut 4 bases from V and 0 bases from J, with 5 bases between. CDR1 and CDR2 (germline): SQVTM, ANQGSEA. CDR3 DNA: TGCAGCGTTGCCCGTAGCACAGATACGCAGTATTTT. It codes for CSVARSTDTQYF.

V gene TRBV7-9 combines with J gene TRBJ2-1, with 9 positions matching TRBD2. CDR1 is SEHNR and CDR2 is FQNEAQ in the germline V gene (reference sequence). This CDR3 spans 15 amino acids. J gave up 5 bases and V 1 base, and 3 bases lay outside the gene matches. The CDR3 DNA sequence: TGTGCCAGCAGCTTAGTTCTAGCGGGGAACAATGAGCAGTTCTTC. This translates into CASSLVLAGNNEQFF.

The chain has TRBV11-2 and TRBJ2-1; 10 bases align to TRBD1. With V trimmed by 6 bases and J by 4 bases, 18 bases remained unmatched. Germline CDR1 SGHAT, CDR2 FQNNGV. This CDR3 comprises 19 residues. The CDR3 reads CASRRDRGVELWGYNEQFF. CDR3 coding DNA: TGTGCCAGCAGACGGGACAGGGGCGTAGAACTATGGGGGTACAATGAGCAGTTCTTC.

The rearrangement joins TRBV28 to TRBJ1-4, with D perhaps matching TRBD1 (6 bases). The CDR3 extends over 15 amino acids. CDR1 and CDR2 (germline): MDHEN, SYDVKM. V was shortened by 5 bases and J by 0 bases, with 10 bases between the two germline ends. The CDR3 DNA reads as TGTGCCAGCAGTGGTGCAGGGGCAACTAATGAAAAACTGTTTTTT. This encodes CASSGAGATNEKLFF.

This chain links TRBV2 with TRBJ2-5; 8 bases line up with TRBD2. Germline-derived CDR1 and CDR2 are SNHLY and FYNNEI. V lost 3 bases and J lost 2; bases outside the gene matches: 5. The CDR3 length is 15 residues. CDR3 residues: CASSDPRGGQETQYF. The CDR3 coding sequence is TGTGCCAGCAGTGATCCTCGGGGGGGACAAGAGACCCAGTACTTC.